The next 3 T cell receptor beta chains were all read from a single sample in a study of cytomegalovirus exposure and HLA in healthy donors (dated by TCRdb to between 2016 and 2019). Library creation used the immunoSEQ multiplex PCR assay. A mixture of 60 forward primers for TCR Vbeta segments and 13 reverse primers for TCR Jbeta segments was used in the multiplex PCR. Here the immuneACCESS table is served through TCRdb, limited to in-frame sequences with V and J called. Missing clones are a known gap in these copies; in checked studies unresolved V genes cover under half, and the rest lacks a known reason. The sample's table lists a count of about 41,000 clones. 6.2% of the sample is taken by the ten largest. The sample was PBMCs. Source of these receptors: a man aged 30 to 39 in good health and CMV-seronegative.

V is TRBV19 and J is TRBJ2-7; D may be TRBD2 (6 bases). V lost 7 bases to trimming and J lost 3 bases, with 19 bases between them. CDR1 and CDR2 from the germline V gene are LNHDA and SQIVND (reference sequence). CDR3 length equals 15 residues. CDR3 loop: CASTPTRWRDYEQYF. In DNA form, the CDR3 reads TGTGCCAGTACCCCGACCCGCTGGCGGGACTACGAGCAGTACTTC.

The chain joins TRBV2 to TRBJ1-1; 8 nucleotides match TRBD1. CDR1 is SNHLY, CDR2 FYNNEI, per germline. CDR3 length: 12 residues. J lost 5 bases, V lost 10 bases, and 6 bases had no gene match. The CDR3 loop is CAIRTGRTEAFF. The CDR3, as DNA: TGTGCCATCCGGACAGGGAGGACTGAAGCTTTCTTT.

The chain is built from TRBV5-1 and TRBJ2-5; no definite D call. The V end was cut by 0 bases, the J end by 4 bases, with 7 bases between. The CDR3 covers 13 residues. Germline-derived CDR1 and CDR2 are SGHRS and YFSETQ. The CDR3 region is CASSLGRSETQYF. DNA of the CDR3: TGCGCCAGCAGCTTGGGGAGATCAGAGACCCAGTACTTC.